The T cell receptor beta chain described here comes from a study of cytomegalovirus exposure and HLA in healthy donors. Study-level background: When 300 to 400 donors were genotyped, about 81% of them were found to fall in the Caucasian-associated ancestry cluster.

V was pared by 2 bases and J by 3 bases, with 16 bases between. The V gene's germline CDR1 is GTSNPN and CDR2 SVGIG (reference sequence). The length of the CDR3 is 15 residues. Regarding the study as a whole: At a 0.05 false discovery rate, a later analysis found 18,000 or so TCR beta sequences to be associated with HLA alleles. The presence/absence work took it that sequencing depth was about the same across donors. In vitro testing confirmed a few CMV-associated chains as specific for CMV antigens.

In this sample, this clone turned up a few times. Its specificity is not known. A multiplex PCR was run with 60 Vbeta primers and 13 Jbeta primers. Clones were read by immunoSEQ multiplex PCR, and TCRdb kept only the in-frame ones, dropping some. The sample lists about 150,000 clones, approximately 78% occurring once. V is TRBV30 and J is TRBJ1-1, with D possibly matching TRBD1 (5 bases). Sample: PBMCs. The sequence was collected from a woman between 40 and 50 years old in good health and CMV-seropositive. CDR3 amino acids: CAWSPWEGSDTEAFF. In DNA, the CDR3 is TGTGCCTGGAGTCCTTGGGAGGGGTCTGACACTGAAGCTTTCTTT.